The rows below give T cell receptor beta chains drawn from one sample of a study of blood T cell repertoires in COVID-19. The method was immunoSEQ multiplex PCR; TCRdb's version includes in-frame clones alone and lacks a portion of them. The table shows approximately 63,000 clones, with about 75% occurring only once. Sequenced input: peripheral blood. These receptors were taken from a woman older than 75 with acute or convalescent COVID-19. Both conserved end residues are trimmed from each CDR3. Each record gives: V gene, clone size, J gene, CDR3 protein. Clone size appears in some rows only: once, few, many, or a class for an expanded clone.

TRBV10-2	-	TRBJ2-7	ASSNSGRAKYEQY
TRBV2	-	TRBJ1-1	AVGQGTEAF
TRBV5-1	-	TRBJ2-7	ASNKGPGGSSYEQY
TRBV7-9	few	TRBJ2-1	ASSHSGRGYEQF
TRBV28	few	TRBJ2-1	ASSFGLSGRASNEQF
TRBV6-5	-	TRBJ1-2	ASSPTTGVNYGYT
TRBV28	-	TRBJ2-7	ASSKGGVGTYEQY
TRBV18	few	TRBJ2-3	ASSRDLPSTDTQY
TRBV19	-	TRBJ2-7	ASSIVLTSGRYEQY
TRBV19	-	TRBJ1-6	ASADIDSNNSPLH
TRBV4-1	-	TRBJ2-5	ASSRTGWGRTQY
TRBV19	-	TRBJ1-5	ASSDNRGLPNQPQH
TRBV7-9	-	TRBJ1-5	ASSLGQGGGQPQH
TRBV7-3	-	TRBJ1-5	ASSSSTYEGNQPQH
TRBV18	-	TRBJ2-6	ASSYGQGPGANVLT
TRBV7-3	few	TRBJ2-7	ASSPIGLFTPPYEQY
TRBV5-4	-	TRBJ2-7	ASSLSFNEQY
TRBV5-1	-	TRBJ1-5	ASSLAGDNNQPQH